These 4 T cell receptor beta chains came from one sample sequenced in a study of regulatory T cells. Amplification used 52 TRBV primers and 13 TRBJ primers. Measured with immunoSEQ multiplex PCR; TCRdb has only the in-frame clones, and not every one. The data hold about 5,900 clones, with about 84% observed a single time. The sample consisted of CD8+ T cells sorted from blood. The receptors derive from a child between 10 and 17 years old with CD3G deficiency.

V gene TRBV10-3 combines with J gene TRBJ2-2; no reliable D call. The CDR3 has 14 amino acids. The germline V gene has CDR1 ENHRY and CDR2 SYGVKD. The V end was cut by 3 bases, the J end by 1 base, with 6 bases between. The DNA for the CDR3 is TGTGCCATCAGTGAAGGACGGAACACCGGGGAGCTGTTTTTT. Encoded protein: CAISEGRNTGELFF.

The chain combines TRBV28 with TRBJ2-1, with D uncertain. V was shortened by 4 bases and J by 1 base, with 14 bases between the two germline ends. The CDR3 has 16 residues. Germline CDR1 and CDR2: MDHEN and SYDVKM. CDR3 residues: CASSSPGAASYNEQFF. The DNA for the CDR3 is TGTGCCAGCAGTTCCCCCGGCGCTGCATCCTACAATGAGCAGTTCTTC.

The J gene is TRBJ1-5, the V gene TRBV6-1, with 7 bases aligning to TRBD1. Trimming cost V 5 bases and J 3 bases; bases outside gene matches: 7. Germline CDR1 is MNHNS and CDR2 is SASEGT. The CDR3 sequence is 15 residues long. The CDR3 sequence: CASSPRGALNQPQHF. CDR3 sequence (DNA): TGTGCCAGCAGTCCCAGGGGGGCCCTCAATCAGCCCCAGCATTTT.

The J gene is TRBJ2-1, the V gene TRBV5-1; 11 nucleotides match TRBD2. The CDR3 is 16 residues long. The V and J ends lost 4 bases and 6 bases, in that order; junction bases with no gene match: 9. In germline, CDR1 is SGHRS, CDR2 YFSETQ. In DNA form, the CDR3 reads TGCGCCAGCAGCACCTTAGCGGGAGGGCGAGGCAATGAGCAGTTCTTC. This encodes CASSTLAGGRGNEQFF.